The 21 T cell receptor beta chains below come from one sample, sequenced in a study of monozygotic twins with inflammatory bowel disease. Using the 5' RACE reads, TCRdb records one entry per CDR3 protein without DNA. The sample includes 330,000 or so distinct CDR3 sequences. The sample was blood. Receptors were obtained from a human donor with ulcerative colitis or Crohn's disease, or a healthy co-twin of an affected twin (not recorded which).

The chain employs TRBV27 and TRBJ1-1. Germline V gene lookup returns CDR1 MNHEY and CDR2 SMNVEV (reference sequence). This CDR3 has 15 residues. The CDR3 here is CASSLEAGVGTEAFF.

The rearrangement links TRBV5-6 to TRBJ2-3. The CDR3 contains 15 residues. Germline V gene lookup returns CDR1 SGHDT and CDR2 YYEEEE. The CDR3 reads CASSYLNGMTDTQYF.

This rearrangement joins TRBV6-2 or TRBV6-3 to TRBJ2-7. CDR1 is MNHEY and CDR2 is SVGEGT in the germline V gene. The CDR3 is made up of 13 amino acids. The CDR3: CASSYSRQYEQYF.

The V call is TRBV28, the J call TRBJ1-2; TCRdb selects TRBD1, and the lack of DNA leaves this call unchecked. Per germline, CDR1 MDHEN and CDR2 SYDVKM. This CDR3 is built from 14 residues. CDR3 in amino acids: CASSLTGTGGGYTF.

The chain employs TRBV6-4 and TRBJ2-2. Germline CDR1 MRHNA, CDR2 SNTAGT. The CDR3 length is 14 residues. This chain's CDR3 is CASSDAPEVGELFF.

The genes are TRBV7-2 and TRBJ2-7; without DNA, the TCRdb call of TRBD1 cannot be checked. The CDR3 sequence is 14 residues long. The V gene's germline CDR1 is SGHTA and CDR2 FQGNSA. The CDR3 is CASSFDRASYEQYF.

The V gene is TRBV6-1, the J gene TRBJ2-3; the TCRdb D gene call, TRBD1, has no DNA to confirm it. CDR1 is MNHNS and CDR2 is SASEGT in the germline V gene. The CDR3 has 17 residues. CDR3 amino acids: CASTAARPGHRTDTQYF.

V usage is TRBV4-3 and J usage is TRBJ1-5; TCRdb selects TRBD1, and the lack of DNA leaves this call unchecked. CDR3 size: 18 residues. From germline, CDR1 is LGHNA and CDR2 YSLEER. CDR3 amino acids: CASSQASSGGRGYQPQHF.

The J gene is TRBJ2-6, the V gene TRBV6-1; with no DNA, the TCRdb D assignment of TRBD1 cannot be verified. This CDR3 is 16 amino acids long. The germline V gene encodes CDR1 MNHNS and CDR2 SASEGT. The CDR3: CASSWDTSTGANVLTF.

The CDR3 region is CSARDLGRIGTDTQYF. V is TRBV20-1 and J is TRBJ2-3; lacking DNA, the TRBD2 call made by TCRdb goes unchecked. The CDR3 length is 16 residues. CDR1 is DFQATT, CDR2 SNEGSKA, per germline (reference sequence).

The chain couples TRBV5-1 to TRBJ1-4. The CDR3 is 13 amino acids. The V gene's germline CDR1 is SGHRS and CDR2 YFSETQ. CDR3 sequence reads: CASSSDRHEKLFF.

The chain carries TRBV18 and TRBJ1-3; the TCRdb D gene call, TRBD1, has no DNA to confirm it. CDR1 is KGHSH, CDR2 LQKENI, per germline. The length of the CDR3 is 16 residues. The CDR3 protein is CASSRRQEDSGNTIYF.

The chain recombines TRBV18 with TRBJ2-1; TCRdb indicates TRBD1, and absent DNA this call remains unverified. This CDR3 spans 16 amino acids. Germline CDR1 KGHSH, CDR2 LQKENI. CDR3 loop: CASSPSLSIPSNEQFF.

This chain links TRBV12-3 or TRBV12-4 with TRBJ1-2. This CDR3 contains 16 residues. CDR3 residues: CASSLSGGTLGYGYTF.

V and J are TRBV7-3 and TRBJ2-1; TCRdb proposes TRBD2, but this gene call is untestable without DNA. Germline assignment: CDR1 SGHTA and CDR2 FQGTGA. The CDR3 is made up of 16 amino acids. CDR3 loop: CASSFQSGTSYNEQFF. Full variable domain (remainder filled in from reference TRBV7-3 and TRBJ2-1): GAGVSQTPSNKVTEKGKYVELRCDPISGHTALYWYRQSLGQGPEFLIYFQGTGAADDSGLPNDRFFAVRPEGSVSTLKIQRTERGDSAVYLCASSFQSGTSYNEQFFGPGTRLTVL.

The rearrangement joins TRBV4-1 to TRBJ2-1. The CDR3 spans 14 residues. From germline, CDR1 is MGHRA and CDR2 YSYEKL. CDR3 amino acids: CASSQDFRDNEQFF.

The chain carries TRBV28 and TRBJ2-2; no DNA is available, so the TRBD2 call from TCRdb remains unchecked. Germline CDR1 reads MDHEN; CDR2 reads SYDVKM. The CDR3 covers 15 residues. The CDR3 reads CASSLGGLVAGELFF.

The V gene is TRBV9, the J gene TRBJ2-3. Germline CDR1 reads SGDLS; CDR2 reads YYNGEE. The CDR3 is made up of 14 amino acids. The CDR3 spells CASSVSWSTDTQYF.

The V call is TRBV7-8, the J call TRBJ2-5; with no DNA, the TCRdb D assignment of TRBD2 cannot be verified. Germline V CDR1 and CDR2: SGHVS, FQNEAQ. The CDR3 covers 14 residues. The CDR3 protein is CASSLRRQQETQYF. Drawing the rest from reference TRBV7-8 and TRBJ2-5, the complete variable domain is GAGVSQSPRYKVAKRGQDVALRCDPISGHVSLFWYQQALGQGPEFLTYFQNEAQLDKSGLPSDRFFAERPEGSVSTLKIQRTQQEDSAVYLCASSLRRQQETQYFGPGTRLLVL.

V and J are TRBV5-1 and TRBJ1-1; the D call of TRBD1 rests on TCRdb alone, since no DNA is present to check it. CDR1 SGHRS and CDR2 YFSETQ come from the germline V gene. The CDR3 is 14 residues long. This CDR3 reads CASGDKIGVTEAFF.

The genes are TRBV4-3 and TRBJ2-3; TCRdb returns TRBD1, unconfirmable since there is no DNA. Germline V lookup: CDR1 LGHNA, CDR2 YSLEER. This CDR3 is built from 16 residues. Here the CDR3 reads CASSRNRDRGRDTQYF.